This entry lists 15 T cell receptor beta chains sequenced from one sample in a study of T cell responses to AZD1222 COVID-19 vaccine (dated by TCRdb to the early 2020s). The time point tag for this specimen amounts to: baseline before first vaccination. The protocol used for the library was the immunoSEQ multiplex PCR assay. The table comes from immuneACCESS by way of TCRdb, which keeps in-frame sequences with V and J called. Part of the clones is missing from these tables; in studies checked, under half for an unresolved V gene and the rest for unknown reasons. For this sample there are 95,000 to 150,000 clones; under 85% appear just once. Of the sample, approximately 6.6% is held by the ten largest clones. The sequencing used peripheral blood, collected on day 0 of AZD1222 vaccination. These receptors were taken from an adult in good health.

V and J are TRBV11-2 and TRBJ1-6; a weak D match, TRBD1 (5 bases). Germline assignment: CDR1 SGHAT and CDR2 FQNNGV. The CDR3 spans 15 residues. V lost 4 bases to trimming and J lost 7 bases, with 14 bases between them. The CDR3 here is CASSYTGRGNSPLHF. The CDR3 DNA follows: TGTGCCAGCAGCTATACAGGCCGGGGGAATTCACCCCTCCACTTT.

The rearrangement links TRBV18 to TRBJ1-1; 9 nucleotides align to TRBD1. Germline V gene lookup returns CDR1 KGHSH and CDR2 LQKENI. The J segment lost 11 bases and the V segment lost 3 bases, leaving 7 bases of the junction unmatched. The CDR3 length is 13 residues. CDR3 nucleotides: TGTGCCAGCTCACCGAATGGACAGGGGAGGGCTTTCTTT. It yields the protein CASSPNGQGRAFF.

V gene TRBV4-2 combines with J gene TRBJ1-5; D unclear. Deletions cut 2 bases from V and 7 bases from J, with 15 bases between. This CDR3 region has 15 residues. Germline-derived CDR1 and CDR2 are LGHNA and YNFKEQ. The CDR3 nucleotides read TGTGCCAGCAGCCAATTTCATGCTAAAACGCAGCCCCAGCATTTT. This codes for CASSQFHAKTQPQHF.

CDR3 sequence reads: CASSWDRQETQYF. The CDR3, as DNA: TGTGCCAGCAGCTGGGACAGACAAGAGACCCAGTACTTC. The chain recombines TRBV5-4 with TRBJ2-5; 7 bases match TRBD1. The CDR3 totals 13 residues. Germline values: CDR1 SGHNT, CDR2 YYREEE (reference sequence). V was clipped by 3 bases and J by 2 bases; unmatched bases: 1.

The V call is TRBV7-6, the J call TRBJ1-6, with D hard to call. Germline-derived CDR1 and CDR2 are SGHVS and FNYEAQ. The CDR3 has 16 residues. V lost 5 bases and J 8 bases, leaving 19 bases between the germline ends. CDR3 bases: TGTGCCAGCAGCCCAAGAAGTGGCGGTAGTGATTCACCCCTCCACTTT. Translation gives CASSPRSGGSDSPLHF.

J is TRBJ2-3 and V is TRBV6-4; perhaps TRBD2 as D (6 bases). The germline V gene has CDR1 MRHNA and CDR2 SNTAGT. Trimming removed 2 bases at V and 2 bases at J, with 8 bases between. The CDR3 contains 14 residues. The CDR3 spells CASSDGRDTDTQYF. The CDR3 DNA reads TGTGCCAGCAGTGACGGGCGGGACACAGATACGCAGTATTTT.

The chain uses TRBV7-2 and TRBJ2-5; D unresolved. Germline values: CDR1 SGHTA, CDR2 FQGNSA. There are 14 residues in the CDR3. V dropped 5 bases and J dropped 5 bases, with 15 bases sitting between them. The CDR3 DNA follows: TGTGCCAGCAGCCCACATCCCTACGAGGAGACCCAGTACTTC. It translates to CASSPHPYEETQYF.

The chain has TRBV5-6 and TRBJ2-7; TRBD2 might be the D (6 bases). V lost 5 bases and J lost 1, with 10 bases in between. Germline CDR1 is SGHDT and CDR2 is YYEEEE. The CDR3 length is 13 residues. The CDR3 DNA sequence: TGTGCCAGCAGACGTAGCGGTTCCTACGAGCAGTACTTC. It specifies CASRRSGSYEQYF. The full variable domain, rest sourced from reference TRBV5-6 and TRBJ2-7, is DAGVTQSPTHLIKTRGQQVTLRCSPKSGHDTVSWYQQALGQGPQFIFQYYEEEERQRGNFPDRFSGHQFPNYSSELNVNALLLGDSALYLCASRRSGSYEQYFGPGTRLTVT.

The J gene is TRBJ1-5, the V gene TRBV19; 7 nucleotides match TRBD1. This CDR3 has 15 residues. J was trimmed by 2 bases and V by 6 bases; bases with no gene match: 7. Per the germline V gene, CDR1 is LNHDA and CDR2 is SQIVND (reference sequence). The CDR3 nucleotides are TGTGCCAGTAGGGTTAACACAGGGGGCAATCAGCCCCAGCATTTT. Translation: CASRVNTGGNQPQHF.

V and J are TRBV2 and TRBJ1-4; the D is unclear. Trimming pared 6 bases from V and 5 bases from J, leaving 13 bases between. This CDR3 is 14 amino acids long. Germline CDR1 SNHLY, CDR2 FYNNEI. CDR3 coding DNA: TGTGCCAGCAGCCCCGGTCCGACAAATGAAAAACTGTTTTTT. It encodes CASSPGPTNEKLFF.

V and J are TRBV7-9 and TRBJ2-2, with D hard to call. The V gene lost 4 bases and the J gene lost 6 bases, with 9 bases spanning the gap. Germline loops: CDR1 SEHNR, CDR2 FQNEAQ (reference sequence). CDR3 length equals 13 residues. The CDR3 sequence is CASSSAPSGELFF. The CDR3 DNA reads TGTGCCAGCAGCTCGGCGCCGTCCGGGGAGCTGTTTTTT.

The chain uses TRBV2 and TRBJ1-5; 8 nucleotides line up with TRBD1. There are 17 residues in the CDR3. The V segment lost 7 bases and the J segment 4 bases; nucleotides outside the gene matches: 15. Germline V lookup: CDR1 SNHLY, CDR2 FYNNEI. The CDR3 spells CASTPGWDRTYNQPQHF. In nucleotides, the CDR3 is TGTGCCAGCACCCCCGGCTGGGACAGGACGTATAATCAGCCCCAGCATTTT.

The DNA of the CDR3 is TGTGCCAGCAGTCCCGCCAAGCCCACTGAAGCTTTCTTT. It yields the protein CASSPAKPTEAFF. This chain connects TRBV27 to TRBJ1-1; no reliable D call. Germline V gene lookup returns CDR1 MNHEY and CDR2 SMNVEV (reference sequence). The CDR3 has 13 amino acids. Trimming removed 5 bases at V and 4 bases at J, with 11 bases between.

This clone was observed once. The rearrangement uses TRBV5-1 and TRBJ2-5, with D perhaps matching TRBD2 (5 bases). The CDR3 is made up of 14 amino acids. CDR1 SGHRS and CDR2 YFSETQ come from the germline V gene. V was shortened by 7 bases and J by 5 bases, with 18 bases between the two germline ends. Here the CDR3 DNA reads TGCGCCAGCGGACCTGCTGGGAGCGCGGAGACCCAGTACTTC. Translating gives CASGPAGSAETQYF.

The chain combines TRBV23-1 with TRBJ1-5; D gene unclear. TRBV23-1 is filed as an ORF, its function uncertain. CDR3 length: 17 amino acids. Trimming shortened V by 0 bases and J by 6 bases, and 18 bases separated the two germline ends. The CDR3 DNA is TGCGCCAGCAGTCAATCTTCGACACAAACGGGTACTCAGCCCCAGCATTTT. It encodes CASSQSSTQTGTQPQHF.